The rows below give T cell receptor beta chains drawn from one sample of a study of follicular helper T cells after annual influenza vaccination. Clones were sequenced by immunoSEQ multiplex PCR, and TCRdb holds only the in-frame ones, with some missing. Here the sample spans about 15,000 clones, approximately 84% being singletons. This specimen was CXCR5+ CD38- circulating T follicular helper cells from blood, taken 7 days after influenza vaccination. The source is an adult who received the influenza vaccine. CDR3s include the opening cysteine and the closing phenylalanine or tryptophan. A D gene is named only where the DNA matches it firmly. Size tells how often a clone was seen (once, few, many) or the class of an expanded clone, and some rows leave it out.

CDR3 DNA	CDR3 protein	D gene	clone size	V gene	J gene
TGTGCCAGCAGAGAGTGGACAGGGCTGAATGAGCAGTTCTTC	CASREWTGLNEQFF	TRBD1	.	TRBV28	TRBJ2-1
TGTGCCGCGGGGACGGACGAGCAGTACTTC	CAAGTDEQYF	.	.	TRBV10-3	TRBJ2-7
TGTGCCAGTAGTACACTGGACAGGGGAAGAGCCTTCCCTAGCACAGATACGCAGTATTTT	CASSTLDRGRAFPSTDTQYF	TRBD1	.	TRBV19	TRBJ2-3
TGTGCCAGTAGTATTTCGGGCTTAGCGGGGGGGCAGCAAGATACGCAGTATTTT	CASSISGLAGGQQDTQYF	TRBD2	.	TRBV19	TRBJ2-3
TGTGCCAGCAGTTACGGGGGCGATTGGGGGAATCAGCCCCAGCATTTT	CASSYGGDWGNQPQHF	.	.	TRBV6-6	TRBJ1-5
TGTGCCAGCCTTGGCGGGTACCTCAACAATGAGCAGTTCTTC	CASLGGYLNNEQFF	.	.	TRBV28	TRBJ2-1
TGTGCCAGCAGCTTAGAGCAAGCCTCTGGGGCCAACGTCCTGACTTTC	CASSLEQASGANVLTF	.	.	TRBV11-2	TRBJ2-6
TGTGCCAGCAGGAATGGGGGGAAGGGGAAGCAGTACTTC	CASRNGGKGKQYF	.	.	TRBV28	TRBJ2-7
TGTGCCAGCTGGTCGGGACTAGCGGGAAGAAATGAGCAGTTCTTC	CASWSGLAGRNEQFF	TRBD2	few	TRBV27	TRBJ2-1
TGTGCCAGTAGTCAGGGACACCAGCCTGCCTACGAGCAGTACTTC	CASSQGHQPAYEQYF	.	.	TRBV19	TRBJ2-7
TGTGCCAGTGGCGAGGGGGCGCGACTAACGGGTAATTCACCCCTCCACTTT	CASGEGARLTGNSPLHF	TRBD1	.	TRBV19	TRBJ1-6
TGTGCCAGCAGCAGGGGGCAGGTCGGGGAGCTGTTTTTT	CASSRGQVGELFF	TRBD1	.	TRBV2	TRBJ2-2
TGCAGTGCTGGACAGCTCTACGAGCAGTACTTC	CSAGQLYEQYF	.	few	TRBV20-1	TRBJ2-7
TGTGCCAGCACCCCGAGGCGGACCTACGAGCAGTACTTC	CASTPRRTYEQYF	.	.	TRBV6-6	TRBJ2-7
TGTGCCAGCAGTTTATCAGGGGGCTACTCTTATGGCTACACCTTC	CASSLSGGYSYGYTF	TRBD1	.	TRBV27	TRBJ1-2
TGTGCCAGCAGTCCCCAAGCCGGCTATGGCTACACCTTC	CASSPQAGYGYTF	.	.	TRBV6-5	TRBJ1-2
TGCGCCAGCAGCCCCCCAAGCACAGATACGCAGTATTTT	CASSPPSTDTQYF	.	.	TRBV5-1	TRBJ2-3
TGTGCCAGCAGCTCCGGGACTAGCGGGGACCCGAGGGAGACCCAGTACTTC	CASSSGTSGDPRETQYF	TRBD2	.	TRBV11-2	TRBJ2-5
TGTGCCAGCAGTCATGGGACACGGGCTTTCTTT	CASSHGTRAFF	.	.	TRBV27	TRBJ1-1
TGTGCCAGCAGCACCGGGACAGGGGCGTTTGAGACCCAGTACTTC	CASSTGTGAFETQYF	TRBD1	.	TRBV6-1	TRBJ2-5
TGCGCCAGCAGCTTGGAGAGGACTGAGAGAGGAGACTATGGCTACACCTTC	CASSLERTERGDYGYTF	.	.	TRBV5-1	TRBJ1-2
TGCAGCGTCGGGACTAGCGGGCCTCACACCGGGGAGCTGTTTTTT	CSVGTSGPHTGELFF	TRBD2	.	TRBV29-1	TRBJ2-2
TGTGCCAGCAGTTACTCGACAGGGCGAGGAGAGACCCAGTACTTC	CASSYSTGRGETQYF	TRBD1	.	TRBV6-6	TRBJ2-5
TGTGCCAGCAGCTTAGCGCCGGGTTCCTACACAGATACGCAGTATTTT	CASSLAPGSYTDTQYF	.	.	TRBV7-2	TRBJ2-3
TGCGCCAGCAGCTTTTACCGGGACATCACGAACACCGGGGAGCTGTTTTTT	CASSFYRDITNTGELFF	.	once	TRBV5-1	TRBJ2-2
TGTGCCAGCAGCTTAAACCGGGAGACCCAGTACTTC	CASSLNRETQYF	.	once	TRBV7-8	TRBJ2-5
TGTGCCATCAGTGACCCCGGGACTAGCGGGAGGGTCGGCGGGGAGCTGTTTTTT	CAISDPGTSGRVGGELFF	TRBD2	.	TRBV10-3	TRBJ2-2
TGTGCCAGCAGCTCTACCTCCGGACAGGGAACGGGTGGCTACACCTTC	CASSSTSGQGTGGYTF	TRBD1	once	TRBV7-8	TRBJ1-2
TGTGCCAGCAGCTTAGGGCACAGCCAAGGGACCCAGTACTTC	CASSLGHSQGTQYF	.	once	TRBV11-1	TRBJ2-5
TGTGCCAGCAGCCCCGGGCCTTCAGCGGGAGAGACCCAGTACTTC	CASSPGPSAGETQYF	.	.	TRBV11-2	TRBJ2-5
TGTGCCAGCAGCTTAGGCTTCCGACTAGCGCGTAACACAGATACGCAGTATTTT	CASSLGFRLARNTDTQYF	TRBD2	.	TRBV7-8	TRBJ2-3
TGTGCCAGCAGCGTAGGACCTCAGGTCACCCAAGAGACCCAGTACTTC	CASSVGPQVTQETQYF	.	.	TRBV9	TRBJ2-5
TGTGCCAGCAGTTCGAGCGGGAGTTACCATGAGCAGTTCTTC	CASSSSGSYHEQFF	TRBD2	once	TRBV6-5	TRBJ2-1
TGTGCCAGTAGTATCAACGCCGGGACAGCCACTGAAGCTTTCTTT	CASSINAGTATEAFF	TRBD1	.	TRBV19	TRBJ1-1
TGTGCCAGCAGCTTACCCTCCACAGATACGCAGTATTTT	CASSLPSTDTQYF	.	.	TRBV7-9	TRBJ2-3
TGCGCCAGCAGCCCGCGGCGCAGTCCCACCGGGGAGCTGTTTTTT	CASSPRRSPTGELFF	.	.	TRBV10-1	TRBJ2-2
TGTGCCAGCAGCTCACGACAGGGGTTTTACAATGAGCAGTTCTTC	CASSSRQGFYNEQFF	TRBD1	.	TRBV7-9	TRBJ2-1
TGCAGCGTCACCCCGGGACAGGGGGCGGATACGCAGTATTTT	CSVTPGQGADTQYF	TRBD1	.	TRBV29-1	TRBJ2-3
TGTGCCTGGAGTGCCCGGGGGCCCCAGCATTTT	CAWSARGPQHF	.	.	TRBV30	TRBJ1-5
TGTGCCAGCTCACCACTAGCGGGAGACACCGGGGAGCTGTTTTTT	CASSPLAGDTGELFF	TRBD2	.	TRBV18	TRBJ2-2
TGTGCCAGCAGCGACAGGGGTGAAGCTTTCTTT	CASSDRGEAFF	TRBD1	.	TRBV7-8	TRBJ1-1
TGTGCCTGGAGTCCGTATCCCGGGGAGCTGTTTTTT	CAWSPYPGELFF	.	.	TRBV30	TRBJ2-2
TGTGCCAGCAGCTTCACAGAGTCCTACGAGCAGTACTTC	CASSFTESYEQYF	.	.	TRBV7-3	TRBJ2-7
TGTGCCTCGTCTAGCGGGGGGGAGCAGTTCTTC	CASSSGGEQFF	TRBD2	.	TRBV9	TRBJ2-1
TGCGCCAGCAGCCCGGATACTACAGGGTACGGTTCACCCCTCCACTTT	CASSPDTTGYGSPLHF	.	.	TRBV5-1	TRBJ1-6